This T cell receptor beta chain comes out of a study of T cell changes during pregnancy in multiple sclerosis. Clones were sequenced by immunoSEQ multiplex PCR, and TCRdb holds only the in-frame ones, with some missing. The profile shows about 8,500 clones, 87% of them singletons. Sample: CD8+ T cells from peripheral blood mononuclear cells, taken in the first trimester of pregnancy. The source of this sequence is a female donor in good health, enrolled as a control in a pregnancy study.

The CDR3 here is CASSPSIGRNTEAFF. The CDR3 bases are TGTGCCAGCAGCCCCTCAATAGGGAGGAACACTGAAGCTTTCTTT. The V and J genes are TRBV7-8 and TRBJ1-1, with unresolved D. Looked up from germline, CDR1 is SGHVS and CDR2 is FQNEAQ. Deletions cut 5 bases from V and 1 base from J, with 14 bases between. This CDR3 region has 15 residues.